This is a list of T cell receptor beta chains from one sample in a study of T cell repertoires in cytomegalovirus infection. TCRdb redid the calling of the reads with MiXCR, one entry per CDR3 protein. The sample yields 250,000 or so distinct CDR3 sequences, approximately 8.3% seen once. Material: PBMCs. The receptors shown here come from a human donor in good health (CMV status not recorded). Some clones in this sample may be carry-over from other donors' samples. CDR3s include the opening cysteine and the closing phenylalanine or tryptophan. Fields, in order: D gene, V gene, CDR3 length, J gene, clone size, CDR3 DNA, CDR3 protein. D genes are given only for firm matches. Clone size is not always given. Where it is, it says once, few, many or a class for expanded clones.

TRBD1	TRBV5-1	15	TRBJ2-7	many	TGCGCCAGCAGCGGAACACAGGGGAACGTCTACGAGCAGTACTTC	CASSGTQGNVYEQYF
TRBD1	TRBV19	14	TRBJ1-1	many	TGTGCCAGTAGTATAGGACAGGGATCCACTGAAGCTTTCTTT	CASSIGQGSTEAFF
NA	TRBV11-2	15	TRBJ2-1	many	TGTGCCAGCAGCTTAGCTGTACAGGGAGTCAATGAGCAGTTCTTC	CASSLAVQGVNEQFF
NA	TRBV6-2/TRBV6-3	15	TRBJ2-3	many	TGTGCCAGCAGTGCGGCGGAATTTAGCACAGATACGCAGTATTTT	CASSAAEFSTDTQYF
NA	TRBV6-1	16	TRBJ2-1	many	TGTGCCAGCAGTTATAGACGGACAGAGGGATACAATGAGCAGTTCTTC	CASSYRRTEGYNEQFF
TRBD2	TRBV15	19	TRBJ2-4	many	TGTGCCACCAGCCCACAGGCGGGACTAGCGGGGGCCTACAAAAACATTCAGTACTTC	CATSPQAGLAGAYKNIQYF
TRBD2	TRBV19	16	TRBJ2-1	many	TGTGCCAGTGGCAGGAGGGGACTAGCGGGGTACAATGAGCAGTTCTTC	CASGRRGLAGYNEQFF
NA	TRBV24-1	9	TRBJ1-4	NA	TGTGCCAGCGTCGGGACGTGGTTTTTT	CASVGTWFF
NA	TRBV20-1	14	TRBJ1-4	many	TGCAGTGCTAGACAAGCAGGGAACAATGAAAAACTGTTTTTT	CSARQAGNNEKLFF
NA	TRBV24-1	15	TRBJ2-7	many	TGTGCCACCAGTGATGCCGGTAGGTTGGACAACGAGCAGTACTTC	CATSDAGRLDNEQYF
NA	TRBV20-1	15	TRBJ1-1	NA	TGCAGTGCTGCCTCTATCTCGAACATGAACACTGAAGCTTTCTTT	CSAASISNMNTEAFF
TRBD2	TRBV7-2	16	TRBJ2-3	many	TGTGCCAGCAGCCAAGGGCCAGCGGGGGGACGAGATACGCAGTATTTT	CASSQGPAGGRDTQYF
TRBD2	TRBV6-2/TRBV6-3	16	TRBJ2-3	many	TGTGCCAGCAGTCTCCTGAGCGGGAGGCCCACAGATACGCAGTATTTT	CASSLLSGRPTDTQYF
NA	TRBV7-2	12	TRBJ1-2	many	TGTGCCAGCAGCTTAGTTGGCTATGGCTACACCTTC	CASSLVGYGYTF
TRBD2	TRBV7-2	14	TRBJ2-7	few	TGTGCCAGCAGCTTAGTGCGGGGGGGGGGGGAGCAGTACTTC	CASSLVRGGGEQYF
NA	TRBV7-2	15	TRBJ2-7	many	TGTGCCAGCAGCTCGAGGGGGACTCAGTCCTACGAGCAGTACTTC	CASSSRGTQSYEQYF
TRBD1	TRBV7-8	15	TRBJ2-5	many	TGTGCCAGCAGCTCCACCGGGACAGGGGCAGAGACCCAGTACTTC	CASSSTGTGAETQYF
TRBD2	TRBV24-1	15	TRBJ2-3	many	TGTGCCACCAGTGATTCCCGGGGGGTTAGTGATACGCAGTATTTT	CATSDSRGVSDTQYF
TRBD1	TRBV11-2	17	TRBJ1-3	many	TGTGCCAGCAGCTTAACCCCGACAGGGGACACTGGAAACACCATATATTTT	CASSLTPTGDTGNTIYF
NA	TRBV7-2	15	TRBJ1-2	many	TGTGCCAGCAGCTTAGCTGGCGCCGGCTATGGGGGCTACACCTTC	CASSLAGAGYGGYTF
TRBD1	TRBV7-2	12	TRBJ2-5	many	TGTGCCAGCAGCATAGAAGTAGGACAGGTTTACTTC	CASSIEVGQVYF
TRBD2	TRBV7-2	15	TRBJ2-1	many	TGTGCCAGCAGCGCGGGACTAGCGGGGGGTAATGAGCAGTTCTTC	CASSAGLAGGNEQFF